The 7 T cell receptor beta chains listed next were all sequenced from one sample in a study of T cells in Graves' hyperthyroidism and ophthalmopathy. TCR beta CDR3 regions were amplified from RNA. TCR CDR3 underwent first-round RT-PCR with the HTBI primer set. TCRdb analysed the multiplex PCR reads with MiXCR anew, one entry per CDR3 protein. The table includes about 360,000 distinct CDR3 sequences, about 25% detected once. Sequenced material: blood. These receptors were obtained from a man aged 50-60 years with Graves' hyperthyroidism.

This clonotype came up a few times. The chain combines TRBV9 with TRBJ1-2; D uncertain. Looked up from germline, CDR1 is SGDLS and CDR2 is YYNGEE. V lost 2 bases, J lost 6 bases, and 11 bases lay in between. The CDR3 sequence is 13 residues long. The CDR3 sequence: CASSVGPEDGYTF. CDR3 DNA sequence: TGTGCCAGCAGCGTTGGGCCGGAGGATGGCTACACCTTC.

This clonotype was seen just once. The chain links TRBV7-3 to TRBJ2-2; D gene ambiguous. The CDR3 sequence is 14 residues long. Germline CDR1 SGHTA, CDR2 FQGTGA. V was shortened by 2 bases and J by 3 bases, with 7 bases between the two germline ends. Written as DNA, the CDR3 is TGTGCCAGCAGCTTACTTCCCGACACCGGGGAGCTGTTTTTT. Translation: CASSLLPDTGELFF.

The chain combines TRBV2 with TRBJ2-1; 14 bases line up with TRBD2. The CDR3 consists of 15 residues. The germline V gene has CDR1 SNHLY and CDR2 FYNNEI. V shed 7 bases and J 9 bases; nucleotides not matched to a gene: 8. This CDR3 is CASTKGLAGAGEQFF. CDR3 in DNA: TGTGCCAGCACGAAGGGACTAGCGGGAGCTGGTGAGCAGTTCTTC. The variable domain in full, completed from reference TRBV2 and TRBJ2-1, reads EPEVTQTPSHQVTQMGQEVILRCVPISNHLYFYWYRQILGQKVEFLVSFYNNEISEKSEIFDDQFSVERPDGSNFTLKIRSTKLEDSAMYFCASTKGLAGAGEQFFGPGTRLTVL.

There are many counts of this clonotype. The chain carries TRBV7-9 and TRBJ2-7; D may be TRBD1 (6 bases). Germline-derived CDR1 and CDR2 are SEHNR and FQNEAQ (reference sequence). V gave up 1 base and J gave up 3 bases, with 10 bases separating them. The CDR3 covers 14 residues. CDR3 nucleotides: TGTGCCAGCAGCTTAGGTGGCAGGGGCTACGAGCAGTACTTC. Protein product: CASSLGGRGYEQYF.

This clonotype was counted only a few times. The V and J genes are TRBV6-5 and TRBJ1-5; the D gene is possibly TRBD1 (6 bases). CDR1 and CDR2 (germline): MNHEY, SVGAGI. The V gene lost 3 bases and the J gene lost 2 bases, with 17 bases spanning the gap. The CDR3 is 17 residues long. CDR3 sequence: CASSYRWTEGGNQPQHF. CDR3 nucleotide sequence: TGTGCCAGCAGTTATCGGTGGACAGAGGGAGGCAATCAGCCCCAGCATTTT.

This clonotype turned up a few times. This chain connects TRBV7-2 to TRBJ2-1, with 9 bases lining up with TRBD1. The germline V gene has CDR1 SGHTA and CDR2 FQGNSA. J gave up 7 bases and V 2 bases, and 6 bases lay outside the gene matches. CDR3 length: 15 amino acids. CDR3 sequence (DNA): TGTGCCAGCAGCTTATCACAGGGGGCCCATAATGAGCAGTTCTTC. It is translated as CASSLSQGAHNEQFF.

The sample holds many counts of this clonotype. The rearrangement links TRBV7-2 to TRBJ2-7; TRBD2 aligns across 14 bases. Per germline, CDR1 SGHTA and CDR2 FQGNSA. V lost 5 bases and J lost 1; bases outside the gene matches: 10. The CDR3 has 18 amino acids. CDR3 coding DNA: TGTGCCAGCAGCCTTAAGACTAGCGGGAGGGCCTTTTCCTACGAGCAGTACTTC. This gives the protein CASSLKTSGRAFSYEQYF.